This T cell receptor (beta chain) comes out of a study of early T cells in non-severe SARS-CoV-2 infection. About the research overall: Sequencing targeted bulk RNA from unsorted whole blood, leaving chains unpaired.

Study results and limitations: Matches to VDJdb favored anti-spike CD8 responses and missed private and CD4 specificities.

CDR1 is PRHDT and CDR2 is FYEKMQ in the germline V gene (reference sequence). J gave up 2 bases and V 5 bases, and 7 bases lay outside the gene matches. This CDR3 has 16 residues. Individual cDNA molecules carried attached unique molecular identifiers. TCRdb independently ran MiXCR on the 5' RACE reads; one entry per CDR3 protein. The sample includes roughly 20,000 distinct CDR3 sequences, roughly 4% of them seen just once. Worth noting for this clonotype: Its specificity is not known.

The sequence came from an adult who was a healthcare worker with PCR-confirmed SARS-CoV-2 infection or an uninfected control (not recorded which). Sequencing was done on a sample of whole blood. The chain has TRBV13 and TRBJ2-5; 11 nucleotides agree with TRBD2. This chain's CDR3 is CASSLRLAGNQETQYF. The CDR3 bases are TGTGCCAGCAGCCTGCGACTAGCGGGGAATCAAGAGACCCAGTACTTC.